The clone carrying this T cell receptor beta chain has just one count. PCR primers comprised 60 Vbeta and 13 Jbeta primers. Some clones are missing from TCRdb's copy, which holds only in-frame ones; the method was immunoSEQ multiplex PCR. The top ten hold roughly 7.7% of the sample, which has 95,000 to 100,000 clones, roughly three quarters seen once. These data belong to a study of cytomegalovirus exposure and HLA in healthy donors. Germline V gives CDR1 SGHNT, CDR2 YYREEE (reference sequence). V shed 2 bases, J shed 6 bases, and the junction held 8 bases outside the gene matches. This CDR3 has 15 amino acids.

The receptor comes from a female donor in good health and CMV-seronegative. The V and J genes are TRBV5-4 and TRBJ1-2; TRBD1 agrees at 9 bases. Sample: PBMCs. This CDR3 is CASSFITTGGNGYTF. The CDR3 DNA sequence: TGTGCCAGCAGCTTTATAACGACAGGGGGAAATGGCTACACCTTC.